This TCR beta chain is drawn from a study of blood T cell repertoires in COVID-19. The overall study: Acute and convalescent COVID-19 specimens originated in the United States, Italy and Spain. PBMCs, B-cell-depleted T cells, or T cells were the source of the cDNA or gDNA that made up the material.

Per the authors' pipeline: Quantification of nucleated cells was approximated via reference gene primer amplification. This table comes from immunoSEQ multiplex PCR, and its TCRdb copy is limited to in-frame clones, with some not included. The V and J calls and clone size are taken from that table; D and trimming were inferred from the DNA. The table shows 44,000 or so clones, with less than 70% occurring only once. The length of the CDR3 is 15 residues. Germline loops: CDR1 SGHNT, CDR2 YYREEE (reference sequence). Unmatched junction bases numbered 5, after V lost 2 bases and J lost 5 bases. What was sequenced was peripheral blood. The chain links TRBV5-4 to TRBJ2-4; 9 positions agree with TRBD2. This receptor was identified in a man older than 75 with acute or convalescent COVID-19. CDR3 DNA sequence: TGTGCCAGCAGCTTCGCAGCGGGGGGACAAAACATTCAGTACTTC. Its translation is CASSFAAGGQNIQYF.